This T cell receptor beta chain was recovered during a study of shared clonotypes between healthy human individuals. The study, taken as a whole, reports: Compared with memory subsets, naive subsets generally had larger estimated richness. The study found 4.5% to 6% of naive CD4 clonotypes shared across four donors.

The junction had 4 bases not matched to a gene; V was cut back by 3 bases and J by 6 bases. The germline gives CDR1 LNHDA, CDR2 SQIVND (reference sequence). There are 14 residues in the CDR3. Replicate PCRs for sorted subsets used roughly 200 ng DNA; this equaled 25,000 to 30,000 T cell genomes. The table came from immunoSEQ multiplex PCR; TCRdb's copy has only in-frame clones and leaves some out. Of around 1 million clones listed, approximately 80% are singletons. This clone has just a few counts. What it recognizes is unknown. This clonotype originated in a young man in good health. The chain links TRBV19 to TRBJ2-1, with TRBD1 matching 8 bases. Sequences were obtained from memory CD4+ T cells sorted from blood. Subset: CD45RA-negative fraction. In DNA form, the CDR3 reads TGTGCCAGTAGTATTGACAGGGGACGCAATGAGCAGTTCTTC. This encodes CASSIDRGRNEQFF.